The 18 T cell receptor beta chains listed next were all sequenced from one sample in a study of T-cell reconstitution after alpha-beta-depleted transplantation in children. A library of TCRbeta sequences, prepared with unique molecular identifiers, was generated. One entry per CDR3 protein, called by TCRdb with MiXCR from the PCR reads. The table shows about 420,000 distinct CDR3 sequences, with about a sixth occurring only once. Material: PBMCs, mostly from graft donor cells, obtained 360 days after TCRalphabeta/CD19-depleted stem cell transplant. These receptors all stem from a boy younger than two who had a stem cell transplant for Wiskott-Aldrich syndrome, so the T cells may come from the graft donor.

V gene TRBV28 combines with J gene TRBJ2-6; D remains ambiguous. The CDR3 contains 16 residues. V gave up 1 base and J gave up 0 bases, with 7 bases separating them. Germline CDR1 is MDHEN and CDR2 is SYDVKM. The CDR3 DNA reads as TGTGCCAGCAGTTTATATCGAGTCTCTGGGGCCAACGTCCTGACTTTC. Its protein product is CASSLYRVSGANVLTF.

This clonotype appeared a few times. The chain has TRBV3-1 and TRBJ2-3; D may be TRBD1 or TRBD2 (5 bases each). Trimming pared 4 bases from V and 6 bases from J, leaving 14 bases between. Germline V CDR1 and CDR2: LGHDT, YNNKEL (reference sequence). CDR3 length: 14 residues. The CDR3 here is CASSPNRWDDTQYF. DNA for the CDR3: TGTGCCAGCAGCCCCAATCGGTGGGACGATACGCAGTATTTT.

This clonotype was detected a few times. The chain has TRBV7-2 and TRBJ2-1, with 14 nucleotides matching TRBD2. The junction had 9 bases not matched to a gene; V was cut back by 5 bases and J by 12 bases. The CDR3 covers 15 residues. Germline V gene data show CDR1 as SGHTA and CDR2 as FQGNSA. The CDR3 reads CASSRGLAGAPGQFF. In DNA form, the CDR3 reads TGTGCCAGCAGCCGGGGACTAGCGGGGGCCCCGGGGCAGTTCTTC.

The V call is TRBV25-1, the J call TRBJ1-6; a possible D gene is TRBD1 (5 bases). The length of the CDR3 is 14 residues. Trimming took 2 bases from V and 10 from J, leaving 12 bases between them. The germline V gene encodes CDR1 MGHDK and CDR2 SYGVNS. The CDR3 DNA sequence: TGTGCCAGCAGTGAAGCCAGGGTGGGCTCACCCCTCCACTTT. Translation gives CASSEARVGSPLHF.

Details on this clonotype: One junction end disagrees with the germline gene, perhaps due to a read error. The chain uses TRBV5-1 and TRBJ2-7; TRBD2 is a possible D gene (5 bases). The CDR3 is 15 amino acids. CDR1 and CDR2 from the germline V gene are SGHRS and YFSETQ. CDR3 loop: CASTLYKGEFYEQYF. CDR3 in DNA: TGCGCCAGCACCTTGTACAAGGGAGAGTTCTACGAGCAGTACTTC.

CDR3 sequence reads: CASSQGRDRRNYEQYF. CDR3 in DNA: TGCGCCAGCAGCCAGGGCCGGGACAGGAGAAACTACGAGCAGTACTTC. This chain links TRBV4-1 with TRBJ2-7, with TRBD1 identical over 8 bases. In germline, CDR1 is MGHRA, CDR2 YSYEKL. This CDR3 is built from 16 residues. Trimming cost V 3 bases and J 3 bases; bases outside gene matches: 10.

This clonotype was counted only a few times. This chain connects TRBV7-7 to TRBJ2-1; D not certain. Germline-derived CDR1 and CDR2 are SSHAT and FNYEAQ (reference sequence). Trimming shortened V by 5 bases and J by 4 bases, and 18 bases separated the two germline ends. This CDR3 has 16 residues. The CDR3 protein is CASSSFPAVSYNEQFF. The CDR3 DNA sequence: TGTGCCAGCAGCAGCTTCCCCGCAGTTAGTTACAATGAGCAGTTCTTC. The full variable domain, its missing parts supplied by reference TRBV7-7 and TRBJ2-1, is GAGVSQSPRYKVTKRGQDVTLRCDPISSHATLYWYQQALGQGPEFLTYFNYEAQPDKSGLPSDRFSAERPEGSISTLTIQRTEQRDSAMYRCASSSFPAVSYNEQFFGPGTRLTVL.

This clonotype was seen only a few times. The gene calls are TRBV7-9 and TRBJ2-7; 10 bases are shared with TRBD1. Germline V gene data show CDR1 as SEHNR and CDR2 as FQNEAQ (reference sequence). Germline trimming cut 1 base from V and 3 bases from J; bases unmatched to any gene: 9. The CDR3 contains 17 residues. In nucleotides, the CDR3 is TGTGCCAGCAGCTTAGGAGGGACAGGGGAACATAGCTACGAGCAGTACTTC. Amino acid sequence: CASSLGGTGEHSYEQYF.

The CDR3 nucleotides are TGTGCCAGCAGCCCGTGGGGCAGGGAGAGGGCACAAGAGACCCAGTACTTC. It encodes CASSPWGRERAQETQYF. The V gene is TRBV28, the J gene TRBJ2-5; D tentatively fits TRBD1 or TRBD2 (5 bases each). Deletions cut 6 bases from V and 2 bases from J, with 22 bases between. Germline values: CDR1 MDHEN, CDR2 SYDVKM. The CDR3 is 17 amino acids.

The chain recombines TRBV12-3 or TRBV12-4 with TRBJ2-3; D is unclear. Trimming left V 5 bases short and J 6 bases short, with 12 bases between. This CDR3 comprises 13 residues. CDR3 sequence reads: CASSPKNADTQYF. The DNA of the CDR3 is TGTGCCAGCAGTCCTAAGAATGCGGATACGCAGTATTTT.

This clonotype has only a few counts. This chain links TRBV2 with TRBJ2-2; 8 bases fit TRBD1. V dropped 9 bases and J dropped 5; count of bases not matched to a gene: 8. CDR3 length: 14 residues. Germline CDR1 reads SNHLY; CDR2 reads FYNNEI. Here the CDR3 reads CARRTGFGTGELFF. Written as DNA, the CDR3 is TGTGCCAGAAGGACAGGGTTTGGGACCGGGGAGCTGTTTTTT. Variable domain in full (rest from reference TRBV2 and TRBJ2-2): EPEVTQTPSHQVTQMGQEVILRCVPISNHLYFYWYRQILGQKVEFLVSFYNNEISEKSEIFDDQFSVERPDGSNFTLKIRSTKLEDSAMYFCARRTGFGTGELFFGEGSRLTVL.

This clonotype turned up a few times. The gene calls are TRBV30 and TRBJ2-7; D uncertain. CDR3 size: 14 residues. Germline CDR1 GTSNPN, CDR2 SVGIG (reference sequence). The V end lost 2 bases, the J end lost 0 bases, and 11 bases lay between the germline ends. The CDR3 here is CAWSKWASSYEQYF. DNA for the CDR3: TGTGCCTGGAGTAAGTGGGCGAGCTCCTACGAGCAGTACTTC.

This clonotype has more than one count but fewer than ten. The chain carries TRBV14 and TRBJ2-1, with D unclear. The CDR3 totals 13 residues. With 0 bases removed from V and 13 bases from J, the gap between germline ends came to 13 bases. From germline, CDR1 is SGHDN and CDR2 FVKESK. The CDR3 DNA reads TGTGCCAGCAGCCAAGAAGGCCGGCAGATACAGTTCTTC. Its translation is CASSQEGRQIQFF.

J is TRBJ1-1 and V is TRBV24-1; no definite D call. The germline V and J ends were trimmed by 4 bases and 10 bases, with 12 bases remaining between them. There are 12 residues in the CDR3. The germline CDR1 and CDR2 sequences are KGHDR and SFDVKD. The CDR3 DNA sequence: TGTGCCACCAGTGACCCTTACCAAGGAGCTTTCTTT. This codes for CATSDPYQGAFF.

This clonotype was seen only a few times. The chain links TRBV7-9 to TRBJ1-4; TRBD1 matches at 9 bases. CDR1 is SEHNR and CDR2 is FQNEAQ in the germline V gene (reference sequence). With 5 bases clipped from V and 7 bases from J, the junction kept 8 bases outside the gene matches. The CDR3 runs to 15 residues. This chain's CDR3 is CASSPLRQGGEKLFF. The CDR3 nucleotides read TGTGCCAGCAGCCCCCTTCGACAGGGGGGTGAAAAACTGTTTTTT.

This clonotype was seen a few times. The V call is TRBV7-2, the J call TRBJ2-3, with TRBD2 matching over 13 bases. After removal of 5 bases from V and 5 bases from J, the junction contained 7 bases not matched to a gene. This CDR3 is built from 16 residues. Germline CDR1 is SGHTA and CDR2 is FQGNSA. The CDR3 DNA follows: TGTGCCAGCAGCATAACTAGCGGGAGGGCCTTAGATACGCAGTATTTT. Translating it yields CASSITSGRALDTQYF.

This clonotype was observed a handful of times. The chain uses TRBV28 and TRBJ1-6; D is perhaps TRBD1 (5 bases). The CDR3 is 17 residues long. V was clipped by 2 bases and J by 0 bases, with 11 bases between them. CDR1 and CDR2 (germline): MDHEN, SYDVKM. The CDR3 sequence is CASSLGGGSSYNSPLHF. CDR3 DNA: TGTGCCAGCAGTTTAGGGGGGGGGAGCTCCTATAATTCACCCCTCCACTTT.

This clonotype was counted a few times. The chain combines TRBV5-1 with TRBJ2-7, with D tentatively TRBD1 (6 bases). The V gene lost 4 bases and the J gene lost 4 bases, with 12 bases spanning the gap. Germline values: CDR1 SGHRS, CDR2 YFSETQ. The CDR3 runs to 13 residues. The CDR3 protein is CASSTGQGYEQYF. DNA for the CDR3: TGCGCCAGCAGCACCGGTCAGGGGTACGAGCAGTACTTC. The variable domain in full, with the rest retrieved from reference TRBV5-1 and TRBJ2-7, is KAGVTQTPRYLIKTRGQQVTLSCSPISGHRSVSWYQQTPGQGLQFLFEYFSETQRNKGNFPGRFSGRQFSNSRSEMNVSTLELGDSALYLCASSTGQGYEQYFGPGTRLTVT.